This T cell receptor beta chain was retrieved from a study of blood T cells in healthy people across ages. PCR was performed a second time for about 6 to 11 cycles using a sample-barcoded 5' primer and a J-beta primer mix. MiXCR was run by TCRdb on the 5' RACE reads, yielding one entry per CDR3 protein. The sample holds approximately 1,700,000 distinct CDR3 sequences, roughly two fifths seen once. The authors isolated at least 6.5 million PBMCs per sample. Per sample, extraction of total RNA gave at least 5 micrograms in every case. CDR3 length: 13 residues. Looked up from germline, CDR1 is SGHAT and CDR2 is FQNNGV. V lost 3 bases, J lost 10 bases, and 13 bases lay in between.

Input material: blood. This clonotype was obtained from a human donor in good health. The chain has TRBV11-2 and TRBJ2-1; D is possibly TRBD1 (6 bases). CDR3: CASSFGGSSEQFF. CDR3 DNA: TGTGCCAGCAGCTTTGGGGGCTCTAGCGAGCAGTTCTTC. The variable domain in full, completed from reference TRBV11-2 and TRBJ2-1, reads EAGVAQSPRYKIIEKRQSVAFWCNPISGHATLYWYQQILGQGPKLLIQFQNNGVVDDSQLPKDRFSAERLKGVDSTLKIQPAKLEDSAVYLCASSFGGSSEQFFGPGTRLTVL.